This TCR beta chain was found in a study of cytomegalovirus exposure and HLA in healthy donors. Nominal health characterized the donors when sampled, though unrecorded immune exposures were likely. Primers: 60 Vbeta forward and 13 Jbeta reverse. Sequencing was performed with immunoSEQ multiplex PCR; in TCRdb, only in-frame clones are kept and a portion is missing. The table includes over 150,000 clones, approximately 71% detected once. The CDR3 is 15 residues long. V trimming: 8 bases; J trimming: 3 bases; junction bases outside the gene matches: 9. CDR1 is SNHLY and CDR2 is FYNNEI in the germline V gene.

Sequencing input: PBMCs. The V call is TRBV2, the J call TRBJ1-1, with TRBD1 matching over 10 bases. This clonotype was obtained from a woman aged 18-29 years in good health and CMV-seropositive. The CDR3 reads CASGGTGVRYTEAFF. As DNA, the CDR3 is TGTGCCAGCGGTGGGACAGGGGTAAGGTACACTGAAGCTTTCTTT.